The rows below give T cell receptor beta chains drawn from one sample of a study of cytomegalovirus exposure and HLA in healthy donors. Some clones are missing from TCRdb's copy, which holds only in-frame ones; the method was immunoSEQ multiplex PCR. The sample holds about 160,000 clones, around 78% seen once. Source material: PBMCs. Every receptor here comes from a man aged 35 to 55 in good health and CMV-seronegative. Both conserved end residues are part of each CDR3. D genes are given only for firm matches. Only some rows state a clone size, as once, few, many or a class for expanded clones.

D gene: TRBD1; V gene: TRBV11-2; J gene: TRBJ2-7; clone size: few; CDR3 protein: CASSPLGQGLYEQYF; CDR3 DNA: TGTGCCAGCAGCCCTCTTGGACAGGGACTCTACGAGCAGTACTTC
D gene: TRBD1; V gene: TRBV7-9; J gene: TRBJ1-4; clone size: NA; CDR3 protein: CASSSGTGQEKLFF; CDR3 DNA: TGTGCCAGCAGTTCCGGGACAGGGCAGGAAAAACTGTTTTTT
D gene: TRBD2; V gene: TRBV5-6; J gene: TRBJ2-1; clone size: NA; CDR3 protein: CASTTGGDEQFF; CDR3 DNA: TGTGCCAGCACCACGGGGGGGGATGAGCAGTTCTTC
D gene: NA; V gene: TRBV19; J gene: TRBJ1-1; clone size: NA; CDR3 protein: CASYPPAGATEAFF; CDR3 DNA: TGTGCCAGTTACCCCCCGGCAGGGGCCACTGAAGCTTTCTTT
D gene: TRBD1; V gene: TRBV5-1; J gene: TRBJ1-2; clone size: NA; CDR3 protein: CASSPGQVGSIGYTF; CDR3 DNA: TGCGCCAGCAGCCCCGGACAGGTGGGGTCGATCGGCTACACCTTC
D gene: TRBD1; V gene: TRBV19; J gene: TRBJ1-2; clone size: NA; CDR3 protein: CASSPPQGARNYGYTF; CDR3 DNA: TGTGCCAGTAGCCCGCCCCAGGGGGCGAGAAACTATGGCTACACCTTC
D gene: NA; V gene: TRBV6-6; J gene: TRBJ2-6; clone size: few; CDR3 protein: CASRVGGANGLTF; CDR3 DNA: TGTGCCAGCAGGGTGGGTGGGGCCAACGGCCTGACTTTC
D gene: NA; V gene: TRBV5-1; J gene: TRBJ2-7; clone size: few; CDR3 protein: CASSLTEEQYF; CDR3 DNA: TGCGCCAGCAGCTTGACAGAAGAGCAGTACTTC
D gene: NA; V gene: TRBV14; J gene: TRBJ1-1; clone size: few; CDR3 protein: CASSQAGGLLGEAFF; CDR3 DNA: TGTGCCAGCAGTCAAGCCGGGGGGCTCCTCGGTGAAGCTTTCTTT
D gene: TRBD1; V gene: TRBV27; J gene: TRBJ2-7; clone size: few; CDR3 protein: CASGDRGYEQYF; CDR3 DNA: TGTGCCAGCGGAGACAGGGGCTACGAGCAGTACTTC
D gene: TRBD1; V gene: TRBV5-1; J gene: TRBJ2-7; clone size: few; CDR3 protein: CASSAGQGADEQYF; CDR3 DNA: TGCGCCAGCAGCGCGGGACAGGGGGCCGACGAGCAGTACTTC
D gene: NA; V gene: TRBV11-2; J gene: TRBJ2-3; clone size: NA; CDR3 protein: CASSPYVGTDTQYF; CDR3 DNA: TGTGCCAGCAGCCCCTATGTGGGCACAGATACGCAGTATTTT
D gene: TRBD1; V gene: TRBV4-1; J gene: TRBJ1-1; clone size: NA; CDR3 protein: CASSPRGRDSLNTEAFF; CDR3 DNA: TGCGCCAGCAGCCCAAGAGGAAGGGACAGCTTGAACACTGAAGCTTTCTTT
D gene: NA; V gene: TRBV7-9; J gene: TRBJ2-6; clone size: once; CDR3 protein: CASNVGQLEGANVLTF; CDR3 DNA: TGTGCCAGCAACGTAGGACAGCTCGAAGGGGCCAACGTCCTGACTTTC
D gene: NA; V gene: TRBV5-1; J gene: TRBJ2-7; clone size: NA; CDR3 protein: CASSSIDSYEQYF; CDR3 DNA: TGCGCCAGCAGCTCCATAGACAGCTACGAGCAGTACTTC
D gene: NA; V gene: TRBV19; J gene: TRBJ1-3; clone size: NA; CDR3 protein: CASSLHGANTIYF; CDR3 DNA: TGTGCCAGTAGTCTCCACGGTGCAAACACCATATATTTT
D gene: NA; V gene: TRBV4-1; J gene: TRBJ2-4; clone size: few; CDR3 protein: CASSQGKAGPGNIQYF; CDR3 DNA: TGCGCCAGCAGCCAAGGAAAGGCGGGTCCGGGAAACATTCAGTACTTC
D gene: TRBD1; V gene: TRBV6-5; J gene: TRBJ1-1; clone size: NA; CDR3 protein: CASSYWDRGNTEAFF; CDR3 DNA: TGTGCCAGCAGTTACTGGGACAGGGGGAACACTGAAGCTTTCTTT
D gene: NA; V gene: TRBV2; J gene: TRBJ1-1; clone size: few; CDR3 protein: CASGGVLAGTEAFF; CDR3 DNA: TGTGCCAGCGGTGGGGTCCTAGCGGGCACTGAAGCTTTCTTT
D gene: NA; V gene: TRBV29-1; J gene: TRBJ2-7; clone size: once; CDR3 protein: CSAGELSEQYF; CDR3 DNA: TGCAGCGCCGGGGAGCTCTCCGAGCAGTACTTC
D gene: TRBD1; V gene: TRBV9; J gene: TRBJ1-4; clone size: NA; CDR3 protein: CASSLRQGNEKLFF; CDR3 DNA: TGTGCCAGCAGCCTACGACAGGGGAATGAAAAACTGTTTTTT
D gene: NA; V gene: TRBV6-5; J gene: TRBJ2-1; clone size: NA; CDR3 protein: CASSRRDTYNEQFF; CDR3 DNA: TGTGCCAGCAGCCGCCGGGACACCTACAATGAGCAGTTCTTC
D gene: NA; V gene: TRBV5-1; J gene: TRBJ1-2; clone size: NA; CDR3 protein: CASSSPTGLSGYTF; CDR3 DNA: TGCGCCAGCAGCTCACCCACAGGACTAAGTGGCTACACCTTC
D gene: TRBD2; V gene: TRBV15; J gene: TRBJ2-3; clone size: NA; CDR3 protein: CATSGGLAGMAGTDTQYF; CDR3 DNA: TGTGCCACCAGCGGGGGACTAGCGGGCATGGCGGGCACAGATACGCAGTATTTT
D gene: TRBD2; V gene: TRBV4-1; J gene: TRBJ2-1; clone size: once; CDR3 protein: CASSQAGGSGISEQFF; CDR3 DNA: TGCGCCAGCAGCCAAGCGGGGGGTAGCGGGATAAGTGAGCAGTTCTTC
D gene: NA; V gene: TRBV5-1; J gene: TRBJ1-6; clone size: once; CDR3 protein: CASSLGQLNSPLHF; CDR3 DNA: TGCGCCAGCAGCCTCGGACAGCTTAATTCACCCCTCCACTTT
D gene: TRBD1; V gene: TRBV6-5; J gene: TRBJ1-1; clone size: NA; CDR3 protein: CASSSNRGGDTEAFF; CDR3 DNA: TGTGCCAGCAGTTCCAACAGGGGTGGGGACACTGAAGCTTTCTTT
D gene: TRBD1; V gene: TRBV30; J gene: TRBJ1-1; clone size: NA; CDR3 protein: CAWWGQTGTEAFF; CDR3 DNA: TGTGCCTGGTGGGGACAGACGGGCACTGAAGCTTTCTTT
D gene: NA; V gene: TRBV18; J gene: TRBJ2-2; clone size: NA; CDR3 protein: CASSPQGAVPPGELFF; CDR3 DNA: TGTGCCAGCTCACCACAAGGTGCGGTCCCGCCCGGGGAGCTGTTTTTT
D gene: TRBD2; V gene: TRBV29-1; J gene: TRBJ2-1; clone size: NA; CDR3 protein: CSVEELAGGGEQFF; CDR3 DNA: TGCAGCGTTGAAGAACTAGCGGGAGGGGGTGAGCAGTTCTTC
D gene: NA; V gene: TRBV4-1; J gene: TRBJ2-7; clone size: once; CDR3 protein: CASSSPSRGSSSYEQYF; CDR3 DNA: TGCGCCAGCAGCTCCCCTTCGAGGGGGAGTAGCTCCTACGAGCAGTACTTC
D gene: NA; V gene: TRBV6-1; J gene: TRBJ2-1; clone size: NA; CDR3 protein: CASSDWGVSYNEQFF; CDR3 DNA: TGTGCCAGCAGTGATTGGGGGGTCTCCTACAATGAGCAGTTCTTC
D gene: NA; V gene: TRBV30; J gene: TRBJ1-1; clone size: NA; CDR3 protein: CAWASRNTEAFF; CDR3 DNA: TGTGCCTGGGCGAGTCGGAACACTGAAGCTTTCTTT
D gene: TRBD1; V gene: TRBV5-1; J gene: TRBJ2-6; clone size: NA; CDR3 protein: CASSLEDRASGANVLTF; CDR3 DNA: TGCGCCAGCAGCTTGGAGGACAGGGCTTCTGGGGCCAACGTCCTGACTTTC
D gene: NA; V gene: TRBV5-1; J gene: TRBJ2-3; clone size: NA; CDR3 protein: CASSLKGGADTQYF; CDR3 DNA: TGCGCCAGCAGCTTGAAAGGGGGAGCAGATACGCAGTATTTT
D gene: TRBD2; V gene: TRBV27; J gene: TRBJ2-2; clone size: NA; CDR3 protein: CASYRGTSGSGGTGELFF; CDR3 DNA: TGTGCCAGCTATCGCGGGACTAGCGGGAGCGGAGGCACCGGGGAGCTGTTTTTT
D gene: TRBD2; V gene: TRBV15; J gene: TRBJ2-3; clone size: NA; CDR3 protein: CATSRDSGRGTDTQYF; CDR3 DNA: TGTGCCACCAGCAGAGATAGCGGGAGGGGCACAGATACGCAGTATTTT
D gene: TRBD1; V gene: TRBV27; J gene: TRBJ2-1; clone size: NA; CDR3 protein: CASSKDRRPGEQFF; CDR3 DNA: TGTGCCAGCAGCAAGGACAGGAGGCCGGGTGAGCAGTTCTTC
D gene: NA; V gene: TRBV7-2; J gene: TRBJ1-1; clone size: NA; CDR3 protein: CASSLRRTVDTEAFF; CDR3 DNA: TGTGCCAGCAGCTTAAGGAGAACGGTGGACACTGAAGCTTTCTTT
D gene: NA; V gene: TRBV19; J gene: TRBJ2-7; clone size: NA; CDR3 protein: CASSIVTGGEQYF; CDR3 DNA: TGTGCCAGTAGTATAGTAACAGGCGGCGAGCAGTACTTC
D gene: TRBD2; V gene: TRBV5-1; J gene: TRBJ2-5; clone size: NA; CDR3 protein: CASSMGLADTQETQYF; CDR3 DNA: TGCGCCAGCAGCATGGGACTAGCGGACACACAAGAGACCCAGTACTTC
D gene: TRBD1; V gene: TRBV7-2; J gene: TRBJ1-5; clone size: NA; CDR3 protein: CASSLEPGTGNQPQHF; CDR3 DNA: TGTGCCAGCAGCTTAGAACCTGGGACAGGAAATCAGCCCCAGCATTTT
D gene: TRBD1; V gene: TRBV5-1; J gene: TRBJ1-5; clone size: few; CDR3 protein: CASSRQGDQPQHF; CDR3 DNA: TGCGCCAGCAGCCGACAGGGGGATCAGCCCCAGCATTTT
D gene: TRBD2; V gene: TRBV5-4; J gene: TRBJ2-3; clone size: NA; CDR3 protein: CASSPGLAGALDTQYF; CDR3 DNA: TGTGCCAGCAGCCCGGGACTAGCGGGAGCGCTAGATACGCAGTATTTT
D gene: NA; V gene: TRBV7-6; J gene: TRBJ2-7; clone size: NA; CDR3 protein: CASSQPEDEQYF; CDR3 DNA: TGTGCCAGCAGCCAGCCAGAGGACGAGCAGTACTTC
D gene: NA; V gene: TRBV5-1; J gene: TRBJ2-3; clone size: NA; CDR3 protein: CASSLVALSTDTQYF; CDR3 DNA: TGCGCCAGCAGCTTGGTGGCCCTGAGCACAGATACGCAGTATTTT